Each of the 12 T cell receptor beta chains below was sequenced from the same sample in a study of blood T cells in healthy people across ages. Using a J-beta primer mix together with a sample-barcoded 5' primer, a second PCR was run for roughly 7 to 11 cycles. TCRdb itself ran the 5' RACE reads through MiXCR, one entry per CDR3 protein. The sample includes hundreds of thousands of distinct CDR3 sequences, around 21% of them seen just once. The sample was blood. Receptor source: a man in his sixties or seventies in good health.

The J gene is TRBJ2-3, the V gene TRBV7-2; 11 bases align to TRBD2. This CDR3 is built from 15 residues. With V trimmed by 5 bases and J by 5 bases, 6 bases remained unmatched. CDR1 and CDR2 (germline): SGHTA, FQGNSA. CDR3 sequence (DNA): TGTGCCAGCAGCCTGACTAGCGGGGAGGTAGATACGCAGTATTTT. Its translation: CASSLTSGEVDTQYF.

The rearrangement joins TRBV6-1 to TRBJ2-5, with D possibly being TRBD1 (5 bases). The CDR3 covers 16 residues. Germline V CDR1 and CDR2: MNHNS, SASEGT. The V end lost 0 bases, the J end lost 1 base, and 12 bases lay between the germline ends. Here the CDR3 reads CASSEALWQGQETQYF. The DNA for the CDR3 is TGTGCCAGCAGTGAAGCGCTCTGGCAGGGCCAAGAGACCCAGTACTTC.

This clonotype was observed a few times. The chain employs TRBV15 and TRBJ1-4; possibly TRBD1 for D (6 bases). This CDR3 has 14 amino acids. Germline loops: CDR1 LNHNV, CDR2 YYDKDF (reference sequence). V was shortened by 4 bases and J by 8 bases, with 14 bases between the two germline ends. The CDR3 loop reads CATSNDRFDEKLFF. The CDR3, as DNA: TGTGCCACCAGCAACGACAGGTTTGACGAAAAACTGTTTTTT.

This clonotype has a count of ten or more. This chain uses TRBV7-2 with TRBJ2-7, with D perhaps TRBD2 (6 bases). Germline CDR1 reads SGHTA; CDR2 reads FQGNSA. CDR3 length: 12 amino acids. The V end was cut by 5 bases, the J end by 5 bases, with 10 bases between. In nucleotides, the CDR3 is TGTGCCAGCAGCCGATGGGGGGACGAGCAGTACTTC. Its protein product is CASSRWGDEQYF.

In this sample, this clonotype turned up a few times. This rearrangement joins TRBV5-1 to TRBJ2-2; 9 nucleotides agree with TRBD2. This CDR3 is built from 16 residues. V gave up 1 base and J gave up 4 bases; unmatched junction bases: 5. Germline lookup yields CDR1 SGHRS and CDR2 YFSETQ. This CDR3 is CASSLPGTSRTGELFF. The DNA of the CDR3 is TGCGCCAGCAGCTTGCCCGGGACTAGCCGCACCGGGGAGCTGTTTTTT.

The J gene is TRBJ2-4, the V gene TRBV29-1, with D perhaps matching TRBD2 (6 bases). Germline-derived CDR1 and CDR2 are SQVTM and ANQGSEA. The CDR3 has 16 residues. Trimming stripped 7 bases from V and 0 bases from J, with 19 bases between. The CDR3 sequence is CSDPRRAGLAKNIQYF. The CDR3 DNA reads as TGCAGCGACCCCCGAAGGGCGGGACTAGCCAAAAACATTCAGTACTTC.

The chain is built from TRBV10-3 and TRBJ2-5; a weak D match, TRBD1 (6 bases). The CDR3 is made up of 14 amino acids. The germline V gene has CDR1 ENHRY and CDR2 SYGVKD. The ends were cut back, 5 bases at V and 5 bases at J, with 15 bases in the middle. The CDR3 DNA is TGTGCCATCAGTCCCGGACAGACCTATGAGACCCAGTACTTC. Translating gives CAISPGQTYETQYF.

The chain uses TRBV4-1 and TRBJ1-4, with 7 positions matching TRBD1. The CDR3 extends over 17 amino acids. V lost 3 bases, J lost 3 bases, and 10 bases stayed unmatched. The V gene's germline CDR1 is MGHRA and CDR2 YSYEKL. DNA for the CDR3: TGCGCCAGCAGCCATAAGATGACAGGGTCGGCTAATGAAAAACTGTTTTTT. Protein product: CASSHKMTGSANEKLFF.

In this sample, this clonotype turned up many times. The rearrangement links TRBV9 to TRBJ1-6; no reliable D call. Trimming shortened V by 0 bases and J by 0 bases, and 10 bases separated the two germline ends. Germline assignment: CDR1 SGDLS and CDR2 YYNGEE. The CDR3 has 17 amino acids. This CDR3 is CASSVDWRSSYNSPLHF. The CDR3 nucleotides read TGTGCCAGCAGCGTAGATTGGAGGAGCTCCTATAATTCACCCCTCCACTTT.

This chain links TRBV4-1 with TRBJ2-3; 8 positions match TRBD2. The CDR3 is made up of 16 amino acids. Germline values: CDR1 MGHRA, CDR2 YSYEKL. V lost 1 base to trimming and J lost 4 bases; unmatched junction nucleotides: 7. Here the CDR3 DNA reads TGCGCCAGCAGCCAAGCCCCCGGGACTAGTGCAGATACGCAGTATTTT. Residues: CASSQAPGTSADTQYF.

The chain employs TRBV12-3 or TRBV12-4 and TRBJ2-7, with 11 bases lining up with TRBD2. Losses at the gene ends were 0 bases for V and 5 bases for J; bases not matched to a gene: 6. The CDR3 spans 16 residues. The CDR3 DNA reads TGTGCCAGCAGTTTAGCGCTCACTAGCGGGAGCCACGAGCAGTACTTC. Translated: CASSLALTSGSHEQYF.

This chain uses TRBV5-1 with TRBJ2-7, with a weak D call TRBD1 (6 bases). The length of the CDR3 is 13 residues. Germline CDR1 and CDR2: SGHRS and YFSETQ. Trimming removed 4 bases from V and 4 bases from J, with 12 bases in between. The CDR3 protein is CASSDQGLYEQYF. DNA for the CDR3: TGCGCCAGCAGCGACCAGGGGTTGTACGAGCAGTACTTC.